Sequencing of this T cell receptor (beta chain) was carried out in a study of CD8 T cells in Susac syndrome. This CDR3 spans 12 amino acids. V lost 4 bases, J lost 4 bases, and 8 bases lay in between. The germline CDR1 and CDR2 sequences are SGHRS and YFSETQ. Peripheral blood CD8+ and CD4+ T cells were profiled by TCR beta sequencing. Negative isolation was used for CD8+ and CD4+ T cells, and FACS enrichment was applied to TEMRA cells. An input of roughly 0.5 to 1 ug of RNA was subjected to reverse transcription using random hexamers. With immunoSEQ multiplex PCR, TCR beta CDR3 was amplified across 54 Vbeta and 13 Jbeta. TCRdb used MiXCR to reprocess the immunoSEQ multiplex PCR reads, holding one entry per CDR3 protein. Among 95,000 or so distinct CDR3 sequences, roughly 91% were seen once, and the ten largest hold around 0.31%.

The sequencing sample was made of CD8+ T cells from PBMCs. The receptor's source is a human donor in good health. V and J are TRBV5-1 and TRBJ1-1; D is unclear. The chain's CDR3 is CASSVAGTEAFF. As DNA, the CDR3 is TGCGCCAGCAGCGTCGCCGGCACTGAAGCTTTCTTT.